Below, 28 T cell receptor beta chains from the same sample are listed, as sequenced in a study of PD-1 blockade in classical Hodgkin lymphoma. The data were produced by immunoSEQ multiplex PCR, yet TCRdb's version contains in-frame clones alone and is incomplete. The table includes tens of thousands of clones, 90% detected once. Time point given: cycle 4 day 1 (C4D1), after six to seven weeks of nivolumab. Each patient experienced a relapse that followed autologous stem cell transplantation, and brentuximab vedotin exposure varied. The specimen was peripheral blood mononuclear cells (PBMCs), collected before the fourth cycle of nivolumab. The source of these receptors is a human donor with classical Hodgkin lymphoma.

The chain combines TRBV9 with TRBJ2-3; possibly TRBD1 or TRBD2 for D (5 bases each). V was clipped by 5 bases and J by 10 bases, with 17 bases between them. The CDR3 covers 13 residues. Germline lookup yields CDR1 SGDLS and CDR2 YYNGEE. CDR3 nucleotides: TGTGCCAGCAGGGTAACCGGGACGGAAGCGCAGTATTTT. Protein product: CASRVTGTEAQYF.

This chain uses TRBV7-9 with TRBJ1-2; 7 bases align to TRBD1. Trimming at V came to 10 bases and at J to 2 bases, leaving 1 base not matched to a gene. CDR3 length: 11 residues. CDR1 is SEHNR, CDR2 FQNEAQ, per germline (reference sequence). The CDR3 loop is CATGQNYGYTF. CDR3 DNA: TGTGCCACGGGACAGAACTATGGCTACACCTTC.

The V call is TRBV28, the J call TRBJ1-3, with 7 bases that match TRBD1. The CDR3 sequence is 17 residues long. J gave up 0 bases and V 4 bases, and 9 bases lay outside the gene matches. CDR1 and CDR2 (germline): MDHEN, SYDVKM. The CDR3: CASSSPGQPSSGNTIYF. In DNA, the CDR3 is TGTGCCAGCAGTTCTCCGGGACAGCCAAGCTCTGGAAACACCATATATTTT.

This chain uses TRBV7-2 with TRBJ2-7; possibly TRBD2 for D (6 bases). Trimming cost V 5 bases and J 3 bases, with 14 bases left between them. Germline lookup yields CDR1 SGHTA and CDR2 FQGNSA. The CDR3 loop spans 14 amino acids. CDR3: CASSRGVGHYEQYF. CDR3 nucleotide sequence: TGTGCCAGCAGCCGCGGGGTGGGGCACTACGAGCAGTACTTC.

The chain links TRBV5-1 to TRBJ1-4; TRBD1 is a possible D gene (6 bases). Germline V gives CDR1 SGHRS, CDR2 YFSETQ. The length of the CDR3 is 17 residues. The ends were cut back, 4 bases at V and 0 bases at J, with 16 bases in the middle. This CDR3 reads CASSPTLGTPTNEKLFF. For the CDR3, the DNA is TGCGCCAGCAGCCCTACCCTTGGGACACCAACTAATGAAAAACTGTTTTTT.

On this clone: The same CDR3 can be traced to other DNA sequences in this sample. The chain couples TRBV7-2 to TRBJ1-5; D unclear. Trimming took 5 bases from V and 3 from J, leaving 8 bases between them. The CDR3 spans 13 residues. From germline, CDR1 is SGHTA and CDR2 FQGNSA. CDR3 loop: CASSLDLNQPQHF. CDR3 bases: TGTGCCAGCAGCCTAGACCTCAATCAGCCCCAGCATTTT.

The chain carries TRBV18 and TRBJ2-2; maybe TRBD2 (6 bases). The ends were cut back, 3 bases at V and 0 bases at J, with 14 bases in the middle. The CDR3 contains 17 residues. The V gene's germline CDR1 is KGHSH and CDR2 LQKENI. The CDR3 sequence is CASSPPRGAANTGELFF. CDR3 nucleotides: TGTGCCAGCTCACCTCCGCGGGGTGCCGCGAACACCGGGGAGCTGTTTTTT.

V is TRBV18 and J is TRBJ1-5; D is perhaps TRBD1 (6 bases). The germline gives CDR1 KGHSH, CDR2 LQKENI. Trimming pared 2 bases from V and 3 bases from J, leaving 14 bases between. The CDR3 totals 16 residues. The CDR3 is CASSPSRGGTNQPQHF. The CDR3 DNA sequence: TGTGCCAGCTCACCAAGCAGGGGAGGAACCAATCAGCCCCAGCATTTT.

This clone showed up just once. The chain is built from TRBV19 and TRBJ2-3; weak D call: TRBD2 (6 bases). Germline V gene sequence: CDR1 LNHDA, CDR2 SQIVND (reference sequence). This CDR3 contains 14 residues. V was clipped by 3 bases and J by 2 bases, with 9 bases between them. CDR3 amino acids: CASSIGGVTDTQYF. For the CDR3, the DNA is TGTGCCAGTAGTATTGGAGGGGTCACAGATACGCAGTATTTT. The whole variable domain, filled in from reference TRBV19 and TRBJ2-3, reads DGGITQSPKYLFRKEGQNVTLSCEQNLNHDAMYWYRQDPGQGLRLIYYSQIVNDFQKGDIAEGYSVSREKKESFPLTVTSAQKNPTAFYLCASSIGGVTDTQYFGPGTRLTVL.

CDR3 loop: CASSSSPGDPNEQFF. In nucleotides, the CDR3 is TGCGCCAGCAGCTCCAGCCCGGGCGACCCAAATGAGCAGTTCTTC. This sequence joins TRBV5-1 and TRBJ2-1; no clear D. V lost 3 bases and J lost 7, with 17 bases in between. This CDR3 has 15 residues. Germline CDR1 is SGHRS and CDR2 is YFSETQ.

The chain has TRBV11-1 and TRBJ1-2; D is uncertain. Germline V lookup: CDR1 SGHAT, CDR2 FQDESV (reference sequence). This CDR3 comprises 17 residues. V dropped 5 bases and J dropped 5 bases, with 24 bases sitting between them. The CDR3 loop is CASSPSIPGYSGYGYTF. CDR3 DNA: TGTGCCAGCAGCCCATCGATCCCGGGCTACTCTGGTTATGGCTACACCTTC.

The V gene is TRBV11-3, the J gene TRBJ1-2; no clear D. The V and J ends lost 3 bases and 4 bases respectively, with 9 bases between them. The CDR3 spans 13 residues. Per the germline V gene, CDR1 is SGHNT and CDR2 is YENEEA. This chain's CDR3 is CASSLTAGYGYTF. CDR3 sequence (DNA): TGTGCCAGCAGCTTGACCGCGGGCTATGGCTACACCTTC.

The CDR3 protein is CASNRGLRQDSPLHF. CDR3 DNA: TGTGCCAGCAACCGGGGCCTCCGTCAAGATTCACCCCTCCACTTT. The chain has TRBV6-5 and TRBJ1-6; perhaps TRBD1 as D (5 bases). V was shortened by 7 bases and J by 8 bases, with 18 bases between the two germline ends. This CDR3 has 15 amino acids. Germline V lookup: CDR1 MNHEY, CDR2 SVGAGI.

The chain uses TRBV28 and TRBJ1-1, with 7 bases matching TRBD1. This CDR3 comprises 16 residues. Germline V gives CDR1 MDHEN, CDR2 SYDVKM. V gave up 4 bases and J gave up 0 bases; unmatched junction bases: 8. In DNA form, the CDR3 reads TGTGCCAGCAGTTCACTACAGGGGCGGCTGAACACTGAAGCTTTCTTT. This encodes CASSSLQGRLNTEAFF.

The chain is built from TRBV19 and TRBJ2-7; 8 bases match TRBD2. V was clipped by 5 bases and J by 6 bases; unmatched bases: 9. The V gene's germline CDR1 is LNHDA and CDR2 SQIVND (reference sequence). This CDR3 comprises 14 residues. CDR3 nucleotides: TGTGCCAGTAGTTTGGGCGGGGGGCCCGGCGAGCAGTACTTC. Its translation is CASSLGGGPGEQYF.

The genes are TRBV30 and TRBJ2-7; 7 nucleotides align to TRBD2. Trimming took 0 bases from V and 4 from J; bases not matched to a gene: 9. Germline lookup yields CDR1 GTSNPN and CDR2 SVGIG (reference sequence). The CDR3 spans 15 residues. This CDR3 reads CAWSVGFGGSYEQYF. CDR3 DNA: TGTGCCTGGAGTGTAGGGTTCGGGGGGAGTTACGAGCAGTACTTC.

This rearrangement joins TRBV11-2 to TRBJ2-2, with D unclear. Looked up from germline, CDR1 is SGHAT and CDR2 is FQNNGV. V dropped 5 bases and J dropped 3 bases, with 4 bases sitting between them. This CDR3 comprises 12 residues. This CDR3 is CASSHYTGELFF. The CDR3 bases are TGTGCCAGCAGCCATTACACCGGGGAGCTGTTTTTT.

This clone was detected a few times. J is TRBJ2-2 and V is TRBV11-2; TRBD2 aligns across 10 bases. CDR3 size: 16 residues. Losses at the gene ends were 2 bases for V and 0 bases for J; bases not matched to a gene: 0. Germline-derived CDR1 and CDR2 are SGHAT and FQNNGV. The CDR3 loop is CASSLLAGANTGELFF. The CDR3 DNA sequence: TGTGCCAGCAGCTTACTAGCGGGGGCGAACACCGGGGAGCTGTTTTTT.

The genes are TRBV5-1 and TRBJ2-3, with 7 nucleotides matching TRBD1. Germline-derived CDR1 and CDR2 are SGHRS and YFSETQ. V trimming: 3 bases; J trimming: 2 bases; junction bases outside the gene matches: 9. The CDR3 sequence is 16 residues long. The CDR3: CASSSRRDSTTDTQYF. In DNA, the CDR3 is TGCGCCAGCAGCTCACGCCGGGACAGCACCACAGATACGCAGTATTTT.

This chain uses TRBV6-5 with TRBJ1-2; no clear D gene. This CDR3 has 11 residues. V was clipped by 6 bases and J by 5 bases, with 7 bases between them. CDR1 and CDR2 (germline): MNHEY, SVGAGI. This CDR3 reads CASSGVYGYTF. The CDR3 DNA sequence: TGTGCCAGCAGCGGGGTTTATGGCTACACCTTC.

This sequence joins TRBV9 and TRBJ2-1, with 9 bases lining up with TRBD2. Germline V gene lookup returns CDR1 SGDLS and CDR2 YYNGEE. The CDR3 contains 17 residues. Unmatched junction bases numbered 15, after V lost 4 bases and J lost 7 bases. Written as DNA, the CDR3 is TGTGCCAGCAGCCCGCCGAGGTCTAGCGGGAAAGATAATGAGCAGTTCTTC. Protein product: CASSPPRSSGKDNEQFF.

The V call is TRBV15, the J call TRBJ2-3; TRBD2 agrees at 16 bases. Trimming took 3 bases from V and 6 from J; bases not matched to a gene: 9. This CDR3 is 18 amino acids long. Per the germline V gene, CDR1 is LNHNV and CDR2 is YYDKDF (reference sequence). Here the CDR3 reads CATSSPGTSGGAGDTQYF. The CDR3 DNA follows: TGTGCCACCAGCAGCCCTGGGACTAGCGGGGGGGCGGGGGATACGCAGTATTTT. Supplemented by reference TRBV15 and TRBJ2-3, the full variable domain reads DAMVIQNPRYQVTQFGKPVTLSCSQTLNHNVMYWYQQKSSQAPKLLFHYYDKDFNNEADTPDNFQSRRPNTSFCFLDIRSPGLGDTAMYLCATSSPGTSGGAGDTQYFGPGTRLTVL.

The chain recombines TRBV7-2 with TRBJ2-7; 12 bases line up with TRBD2. This CDR3 is 17 amino acids long. The germline V gene has CDR1 SGHTA and CDR2 FQGNSA. V lost 5 bases to trimming and J lost 7 bases; unmatched junction nucleotides: 15. The CDR3: CASSTIILAGGLREQYF. CDR3 nucleotides: TGTGCCAGCAGCACCATAATTCTAGCGGGGGGGCTTAGGGAGCAGTACTTC.

V is TRBV9 and J is TRBJ2-1; D is uncertain. Trimming took 0 bases from V and 10 from J, leaving 11 bases between them. The length of the CDR3 is 13 residues. Germline values: CDR1 SGDLS, CDR2 YYNGEE. The CDR3 DNA reads TGTGCCAGCAGCGTAGTTGCTTTCGGAGAGCAGTTCTTC. Amino acid sequence: CASSVVAFGEQFF.

CDR3: CASSLVGTNEKLFF. For the CDR3, the DNA is TGTGCCAGCAGCTTAGTGGGAACTAATGAAAAACTGTTTTTT. V is TRBV7-2 and J is TRBJ1-4; D not certain. This CDR3 is 14 amino acids long. Per the germline V gene, CDR1 is SGHTA and CDR2 is FQGNSA. V was pared by 1 base and J by 1 base, with 4 bases between.

The chain combines TRBV18 with TRBJ2-2, with D hard to call. The CDR3 consists of 12 residues. The V end lost 2 bases, the J end lost 4 bases, and 2 bases lay between the germline ends. The germline V gene encodes CDR1 KGHSH and CDR2 LQKENI. The CDR3 loop reads CASSPVTGELFF. In DNA form, the CDR3 reads TGTGCCAGCTCACCAGTCACCGGGGAGCTGTTTTTT. The full variable domain, its missing parts supplied by reference TRBV18 and TRBJ2-2, is NAGVMQNPRHLVRRRGQEARLRCSPMKGHSHVYWYRQLPEEGLKFMVYLQKENIIDESGMPKERFSAEFPKEGPSILRIQQVVRGDSAAYFCASSPVTGELFFGEGSRLTVL.

This clone was seen just once. The chain carries TRBV5-1 and TRBJ2-7; 12 bases agree with TRBD2. J lost 3 bases, V lost 0 bases, and 7 bases had no gene match. The CDR3 consists of 17 residues. Germline V CDR1 and CDR2: SGHRS, YFSETQ. CDR3 sequence reads: CASSLALAGGTYYEQYF. The CDR3 DNA sequence: TGCGCCAGCAGCTTGGCCCTAGCGGGGGGGACTTACTACGAGCAGTACTTC.

The genes are TRBV19 and TRBJ1-5; perhaps TRBD1 as D (6 bases). Germline CDR1 reads LNHDA; CDR2 reads SQIVND (reference sequence). The CDR3 loop spans 16 amino acids. Trimming removed 3 bases from V and 4 bases from J, with 16 bases in between. The CDR3 nucleotides read TGTGCCAGTAGTATGTGGGCAGGGGCCACAAATCAGCCCCAGCATTTT. Translation: CASSMWAGATNQPQHF.